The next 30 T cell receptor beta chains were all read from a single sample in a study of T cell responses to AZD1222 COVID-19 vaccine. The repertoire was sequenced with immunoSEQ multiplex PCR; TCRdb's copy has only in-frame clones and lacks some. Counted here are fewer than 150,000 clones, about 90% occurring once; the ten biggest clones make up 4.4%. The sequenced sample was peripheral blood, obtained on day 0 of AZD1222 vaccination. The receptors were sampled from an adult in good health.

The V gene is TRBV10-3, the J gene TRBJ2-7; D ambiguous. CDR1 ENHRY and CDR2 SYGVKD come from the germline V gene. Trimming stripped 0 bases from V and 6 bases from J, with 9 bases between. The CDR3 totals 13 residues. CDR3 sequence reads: CAISESTDREQYF. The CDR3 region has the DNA TGTGCCATCAGTGAGTCAACAGATCGCGAGCAGTACTTC.

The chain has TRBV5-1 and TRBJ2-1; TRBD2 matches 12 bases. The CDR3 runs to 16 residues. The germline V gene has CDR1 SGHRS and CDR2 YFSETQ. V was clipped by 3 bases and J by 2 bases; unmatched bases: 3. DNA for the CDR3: TGCGCCAGCAGCTCCGGACTAGCGGGACCCTACAATGAGCAGTTCTTC. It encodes CASSSGLAGPYNEQFF.

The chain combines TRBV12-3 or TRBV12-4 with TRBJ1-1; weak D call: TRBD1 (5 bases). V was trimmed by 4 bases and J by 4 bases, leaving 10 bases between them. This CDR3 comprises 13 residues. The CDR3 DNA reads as TGTGCCAGCAGTTGGGGGGGAGGCACTGAAGCTTTCTTT. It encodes CASSWGGGTEAFF.

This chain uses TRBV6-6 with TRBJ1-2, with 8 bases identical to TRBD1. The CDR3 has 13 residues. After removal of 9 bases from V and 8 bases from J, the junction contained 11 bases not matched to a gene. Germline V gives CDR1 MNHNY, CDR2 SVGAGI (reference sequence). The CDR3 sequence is CARIDRGFFGYTF. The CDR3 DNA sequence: TGTGCCAGAATAGACAGGGGCTTTTTCGGCTACACCTTC.

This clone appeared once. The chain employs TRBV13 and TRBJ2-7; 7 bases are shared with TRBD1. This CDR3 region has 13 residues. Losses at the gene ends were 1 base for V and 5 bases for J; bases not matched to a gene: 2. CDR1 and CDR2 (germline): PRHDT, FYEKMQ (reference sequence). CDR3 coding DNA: TGTGCCAGCAGCTTAGACAGGGGCCACGAGCAGTACTTC. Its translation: CASSLDRGHEQYF.

CDR3 protein: CASSHGTGNTEAFF. For the CDR3, the DNA is TGTGCCAGCAGCCATGGGACAGGGAACACTGAAGCTTTCTTT. The V and J genes are TRBV3-1 (or the pseudogene TRBV3-2) and TRBJ1-1; 8 positions agree with TRBD1. The CDR3 covers 14 residues. From germline, CDR1 is LGHDT and CDR2 YNNKEL (reference sequence). Losses at the gene ends were 3 bases for V and 1 base for J; bases not matched to a gene: 1.

Here the CDR3 reads CASSFGRGGPYNEQFF. CDR3 DNA sequence: TGTGCCAGCAGCTTTGGGCGGGGGGGCCCCTACAATGAGCAGTTCTTC. This chain connects TRBV13 to TRBJ2-1; 9 nucleotides match TRBD2. Germline CDR1 and CDR2: PRHDT and FYEKMQ (reference sequence). V dropped 3 bases and J dropped 2; count of bases not matched to a gene: 5. The CDR3 has 16 amino acids.

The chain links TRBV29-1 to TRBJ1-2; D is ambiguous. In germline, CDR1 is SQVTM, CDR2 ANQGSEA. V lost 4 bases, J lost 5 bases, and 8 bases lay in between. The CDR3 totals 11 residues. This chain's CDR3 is CSVGGSYGYTF. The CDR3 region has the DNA TGCAGCGTTGGGGGTAGTTATGGCTACACCTTC.

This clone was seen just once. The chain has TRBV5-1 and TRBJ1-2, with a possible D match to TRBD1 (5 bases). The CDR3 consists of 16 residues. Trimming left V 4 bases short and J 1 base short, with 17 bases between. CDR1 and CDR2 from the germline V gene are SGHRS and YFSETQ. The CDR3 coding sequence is TGCGCCAGCAGCAATTGGTCAGGGAGGTTTAACTATGGCTACACCTTC. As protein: CASSNWSGRFNYGYTF.

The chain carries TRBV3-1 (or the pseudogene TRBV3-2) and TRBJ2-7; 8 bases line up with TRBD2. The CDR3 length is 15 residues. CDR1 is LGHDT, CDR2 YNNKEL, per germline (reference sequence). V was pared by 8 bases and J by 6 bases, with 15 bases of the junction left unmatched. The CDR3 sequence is CASSAVGTSRGEQYF. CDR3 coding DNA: TGTGCCAGCTCAGCCGTTGGGACTAGTAGGGGCGAGCAGTACTTC.

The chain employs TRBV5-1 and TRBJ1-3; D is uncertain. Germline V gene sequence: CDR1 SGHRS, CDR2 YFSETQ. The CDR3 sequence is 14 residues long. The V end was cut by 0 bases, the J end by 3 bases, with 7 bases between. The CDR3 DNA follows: TGCGCCAGCAGCTTGGGGGGAGGTGGAAACACCATATATTTT. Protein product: CASSLGGGGNTIYF.

CDR3 DNA: TGTGCCCGCGCCCCGGGGGGCGCCGACGGGGAGCTGTTTTTT. As protein: CARAPGGADGELFF. The rearrangement joins TRBV10-3 to TRBJ2-2; the D gene is possibly TRBD2 (7 bases). Trimming stripped 11 bases from V and 7 bases from J, with 20 bases between. The length of the CDR3 is 14 residues. In germline, CDR1 is ENHRY, CDR2 SYGVKD.

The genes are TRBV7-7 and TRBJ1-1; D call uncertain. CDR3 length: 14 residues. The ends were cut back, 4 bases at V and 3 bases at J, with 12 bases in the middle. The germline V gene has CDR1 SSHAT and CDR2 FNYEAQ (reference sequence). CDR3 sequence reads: CASSSGVGDTEAFF. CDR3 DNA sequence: TGTGCCAGCAGCTCAGGCGTGGGAGACACTGAAGCTTTCTTT. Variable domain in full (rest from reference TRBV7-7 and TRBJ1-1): GAGVSQSPRYKVTKRGQDVTLRCDPISSHATLYWYQQALGQGPEFLTYFNYEAQPDKSGLPSDRFSAERPEGSISTLTIQRTEQRDSAMYRCASSSGVGDTEAFFGQGTRLTVV.

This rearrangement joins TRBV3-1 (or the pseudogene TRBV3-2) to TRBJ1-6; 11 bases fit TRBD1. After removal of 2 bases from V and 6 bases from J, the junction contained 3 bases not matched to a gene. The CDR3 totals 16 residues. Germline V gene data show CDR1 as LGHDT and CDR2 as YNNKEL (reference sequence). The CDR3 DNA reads TGTGCCAGCAGCCAATCAGGACAGGGGGCTAATTCACCCCTCCACTTT. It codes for CASSQSGQGANSPLHF.

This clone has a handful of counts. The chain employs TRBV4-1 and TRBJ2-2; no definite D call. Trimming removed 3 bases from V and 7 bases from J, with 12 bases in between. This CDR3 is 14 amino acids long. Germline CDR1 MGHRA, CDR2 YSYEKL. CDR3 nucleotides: TGCGCCAGCAGCCACGGATCCCTCGGCGGGGAGCTGTTTTTT. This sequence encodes CASSHGSLGGELFF.

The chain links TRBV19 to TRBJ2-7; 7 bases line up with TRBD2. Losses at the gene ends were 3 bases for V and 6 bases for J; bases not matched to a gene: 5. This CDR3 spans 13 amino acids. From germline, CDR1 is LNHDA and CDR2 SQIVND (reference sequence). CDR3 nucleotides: TGTGCCAGTAGTATCCTGCGGGGGAGCGAGCAGTACTTC. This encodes CASSILRGSEQYF.

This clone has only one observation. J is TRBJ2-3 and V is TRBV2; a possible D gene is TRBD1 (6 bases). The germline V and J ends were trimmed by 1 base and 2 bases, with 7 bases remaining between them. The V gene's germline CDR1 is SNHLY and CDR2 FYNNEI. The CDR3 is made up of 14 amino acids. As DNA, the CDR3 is TGTGCCAGCAGTGAAGACAGGGACACAGATACGCAGTATTTT. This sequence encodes CASSEDRDTDTQYF.

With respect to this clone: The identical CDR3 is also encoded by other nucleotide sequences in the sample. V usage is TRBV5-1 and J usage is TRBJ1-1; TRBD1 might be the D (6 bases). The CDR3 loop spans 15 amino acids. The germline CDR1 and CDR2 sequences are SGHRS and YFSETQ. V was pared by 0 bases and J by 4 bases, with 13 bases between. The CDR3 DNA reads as TGCGCCAGCAGCTTGGACCTCACAGGGCCCACTGAAGCTTTCTTT. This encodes CASSLDLTGPTEAFF.

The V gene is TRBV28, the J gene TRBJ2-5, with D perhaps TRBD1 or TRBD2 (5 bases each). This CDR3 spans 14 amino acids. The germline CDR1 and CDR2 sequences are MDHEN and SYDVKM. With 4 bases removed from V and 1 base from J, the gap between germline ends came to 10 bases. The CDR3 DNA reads TGTGCCAGCAGTTGGGCGAGGGGCCAAGAGACCCAGTACTTC. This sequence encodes CASSWARGQETQYF. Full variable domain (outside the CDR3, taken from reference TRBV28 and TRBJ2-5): DVKVTQSSRYLVKRTGEKVFLECVQDMDHENMFWYRQDPGLGLRLIYFSYDVKMKEKGDIPEGYSVSREKKERFSLILESASTNQTSMYLCASSWARGQETQYFGPGTRLLVL.

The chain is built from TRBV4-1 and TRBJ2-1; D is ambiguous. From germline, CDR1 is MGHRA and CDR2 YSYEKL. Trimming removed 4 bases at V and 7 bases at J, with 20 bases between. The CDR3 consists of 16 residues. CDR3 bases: TGCGCCAGCAGCCCACACTTAGGCCCCACGGGTAATGAGCAGTTCTTC. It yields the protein CASSPHLGPTGNEQFF.

The DNA for the CDR3 is TGTGCCAGCAGCGTAGCCAGGAACACTGAAGCTTTCTTT. As protein: CASSVARNTEAFF. This sequence joins TRBV9 and TRBJ1-1; D remains unclear. The CDR3 contains 13 residues. Trimming shortened V by 0 bases and J by 1 base, and 4 bases separated the two germline ends. CDR1 is SGDLS and CDR2 is YYNGEE in the germline V gene.

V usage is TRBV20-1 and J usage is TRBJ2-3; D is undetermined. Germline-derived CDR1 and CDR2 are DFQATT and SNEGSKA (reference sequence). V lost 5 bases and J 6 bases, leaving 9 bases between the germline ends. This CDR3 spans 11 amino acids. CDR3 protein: CSAPAPDTQYF. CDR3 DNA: TGCAGTGCTCCCGCGCCCGATACGCAGTATTTT.

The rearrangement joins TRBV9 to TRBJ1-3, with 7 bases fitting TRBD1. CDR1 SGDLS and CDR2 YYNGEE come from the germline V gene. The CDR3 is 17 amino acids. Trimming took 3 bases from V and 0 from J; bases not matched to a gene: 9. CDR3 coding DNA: TGTGCCAGCAGCGGCCCACAGGGGTCCGACTCTGGAAACACCATATATTTT. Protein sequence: CASSGPQGSDSGNTIYF.

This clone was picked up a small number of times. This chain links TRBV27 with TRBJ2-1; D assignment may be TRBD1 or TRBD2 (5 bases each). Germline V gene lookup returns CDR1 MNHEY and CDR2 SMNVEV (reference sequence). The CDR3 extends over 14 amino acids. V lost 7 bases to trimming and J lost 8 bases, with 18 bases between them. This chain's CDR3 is CASNLMGVLDEQFF. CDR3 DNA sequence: TGTGCCAGCAACCTTATGGGGGTACTCGATGAGCAGTTCTTC.

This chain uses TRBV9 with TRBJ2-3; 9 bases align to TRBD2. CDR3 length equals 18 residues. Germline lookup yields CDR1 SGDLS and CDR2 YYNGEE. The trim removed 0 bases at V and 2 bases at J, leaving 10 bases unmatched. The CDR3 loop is CASSVALAGPRNTDTQYF. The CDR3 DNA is TGTGCCAGCAGCGTAGCTCTAGCGGGGCCCAGGAACACAGATACGCAGTATTTT.

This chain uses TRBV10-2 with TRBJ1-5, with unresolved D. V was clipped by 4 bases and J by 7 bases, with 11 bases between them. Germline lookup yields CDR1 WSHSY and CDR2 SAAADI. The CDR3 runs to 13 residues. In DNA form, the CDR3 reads TGCGCCAGCAGTGTTTCGGAGGGCCAGCCCCAGCATTTT. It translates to CASSVSEGQPQHF.

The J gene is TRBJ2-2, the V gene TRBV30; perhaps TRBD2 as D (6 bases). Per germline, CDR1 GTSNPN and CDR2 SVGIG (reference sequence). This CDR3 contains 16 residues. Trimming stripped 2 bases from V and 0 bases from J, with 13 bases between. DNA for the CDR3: TGTGCCTGGAGTAGGAACTGGGGGGCGAACACCGGGGAGCTGTTTTTT. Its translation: CAWSRNWGANTGELFF. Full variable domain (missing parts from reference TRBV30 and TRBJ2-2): SQTIHQWPATLVQPVGSPLSLECTVEGTSNPNLYWYRQAAGRGLQLLFYSVGIGQISSEVPQNLSASRPQDRQFILSSKKLLLSDSGFYLCAWSRNWGANTGELFFGEGSRLTVL.

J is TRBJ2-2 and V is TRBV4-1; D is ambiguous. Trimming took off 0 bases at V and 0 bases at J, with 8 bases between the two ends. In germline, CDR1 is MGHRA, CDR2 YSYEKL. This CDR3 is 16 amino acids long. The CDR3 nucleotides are TGCGCCAGCAGCCAAGAGTGGCGGCCGAACACCGGGGAGCTGTTTTTT. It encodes CASSQEWRPNTGELFF.

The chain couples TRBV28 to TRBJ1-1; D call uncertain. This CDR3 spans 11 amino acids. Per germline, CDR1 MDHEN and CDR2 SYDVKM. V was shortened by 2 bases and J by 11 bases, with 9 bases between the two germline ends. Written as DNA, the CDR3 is TGTGCCAGCAGTTTAGGGCGCATGGCTTTCTTT. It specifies CASSLGRMAFF.

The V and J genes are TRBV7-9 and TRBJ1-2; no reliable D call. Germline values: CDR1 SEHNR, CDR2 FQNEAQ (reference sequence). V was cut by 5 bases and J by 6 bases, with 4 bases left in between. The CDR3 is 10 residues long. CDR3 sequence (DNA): TGTGCCAGCAGCCCACATGGCTACACCTTC. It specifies CASSPHGYTF.